One and the same sample provided the 23 T cell receptor beta chains below, sequenced in a study of PD-1 blockade in classical Hodgkin lymphoma. The method was immunoSEQ multiplex PCR; TCRdb's version includes in-frame clones alone and lacks a portion of them. The sample holds about 62,000 clones, 70% to 90% seen once. Every single patient, without exception, relapsed after autologous stem cell transplantation, and brentuximab vedotin exposure varied. The sequences come from peripheral blood mononuclear cells (PBMCs), collected at baseline. All receptors derive from a human donor with classical Hodgkin lymphoma.

The chain recombines TRBV4-3 with TRBJ2-2, with a tentative D call TRBD2 (6 bases). This CDR3 has 17 residues. Germline CDR1 and CDR2: LGHNA and YSLEER. The ends were cut back, 0 bases at V and 5 bases at J, with 16 bases in the middle. The CDR3 region has the DNA TGCGCCAGCAGCCAAGACCCCCCTGGAGGGAGGACCGGGGAGCTGTTTTTT. Translated, it gives CASSQDPPGGRTGELFF.

The CDR3 region has the DNA TGTGCCAGCAGCTTAACCGGGCAGGGCTCCTATAATTCACCCCTCCACTTT. Its translation: CASSLTGQGSYNSPLHF. J is TRBJ1-6 and V is TRBV7-3, with a possible D match to TRBD1 (5 bases). Germline values: CDR1 SGHTA, CDR2 FQGTGA. V lost 0 bases and J 0 bases, leaving 9 bases between the germline ends. The CDR3 spans 17 residues.

The J gene is TRBJ2-3, the V gene TRBV7-9, with 11 bases lining up with TRBD2. This CDR3 has 17 residues. V lost 4 bases to trimming and J lost 2 bases; unmatched junction nucleotides: 8. Per germline, CDR1 SEHNR and CDR2 FQNEAQ (reference sequence). CDR3 sequence (DNA): TGTGCCAGCAGCTCGTTACTAGCGGGGGACTCCACAGATACGCAGTATTTT. Amino acids: CASSSLLAGDSTDTQYF. The full variable domain, its missing parts supplied by reference TRBV7-9 and TRBJ2-3, is DTGVSQNPRHKITKRGQNVTFRCDPISEHNRLYWYRQTLGQGPEFLTYFQNEAQLEKSRLLSDRFSAERPKGSFSTLEIQRTEQGDSAMYLCASSSLLAGDSTDTQYFGPGTRLTVL.

Only one count was recorded for this clone. The chain is built from TRBV19 and TRBJ2-2, with 7 positions matching TRBD1. V was clipped by 3 bases and J by 13 bases; unmatched bases: 14. This CDR3 contains 15 residues. In germline, CDR1 is LNHDA, CDR2 SQIVND (reference sequence). The CDR3, as DNA: TGTGCCAGTAGTATGACAGGGTTGTCTTCCTTGCGGCTGTTTTTT. It codes for CASSMTGLSSLRLFF.

This rearrangement joins TRBV27 to TRBJ1-5, with D tentatively TRBD1 (5 bases). The CDR3 has 14 residues. Germline assignment: CDR1 MNHEY and CDR2 SMNVEV (reference sequence). Trimming removed 5 bases at V and 3 bases at J, with 11 bases between. CDR3 residues: CASSLQGFNQPQHF. The CDR3 DNA is TGTGCCAGCAGTCTGCAGGGATTCAATCAGCCCCAGCATTTT.

The chain employs TRBV9 and TRBJ2-7; 10 bases map to TRBD1. This CDR3 comprises 16 residues. V shed 0 bases and J 2 bases; nucleotides not matched to a gene: 5. The germline V gene has CDR1 SGDLS and CDR2 YYNGEE. The CDR3 is CASSVAGTGATYEQYF. CDR3 nucleotides: TGTGCCAGCAGCGTAGCTGGGACAGGGGCCACCTACGAGCAGTACTTC.

This rearrangement joins TRBV4-2 to TRBJ2-1, with D possibly matching TRBD2 (6 bases). CDR3 length equals 13 residues. Germline CDR1 is LGHNA and CDR2 is YNFKEQ. With 5 bases removed from V and 7 bases from J, the gap between germline ends came to 12 bases. The CDR3 nucleotides are TGTGCCAGCAGCGTTCGGGGGTGGAATGAGCAGTTCTTC. Translation: CASSVRGWNEQFF.

The chain recombines TRBV13 with TRBJ2-5; either TRBD1 or TRBD2 may fit D (5 bases each). The V end lost 3 bases, the J end lost 2 bases, and 13 bases lay between the germline ends. This CDR3 has 15 residues. CDR1 and CDR2 from the germline V gene are PRHDT and FYEKMQ (reference sequence). Here the CDR3 DNA reads TGTGCCAGCAGCTTTTCCGGGACCGGGCAAGAGACCCAGTACTTC. Amino acid sequence: CASSFSGTGQETQYF. The full variable domain, with the rest looked up from reference TRBV13 and TRBJ2-5, is AAGVIQSPRHLIKEKRETATLKCYPIPRHDTVYWYQQGPGQDPQFLISFYEKMQSDKGSIPDRFSAQQFSDYHSELNMSSLELGDSALYFCASSFSGTGQETQYFGPGTRLLVL.

The chain recombines TRBV13 with TRBJ1-5, with 11 bases matching TRBD1. In germline, CDR1 is PRHDT, CDR2 FYEKMQ (reference sequence). The CDR3 has 17 amino acids. The junction had 12 bases not matched to a gene; V was cut back by 5 bases and J by 6 bases. As DNA, the CDR3 is TGTGCCAGCAGCCCAAGACTGGGACAGGGGGGAAGTCAGCCCCAGCATTTT. Protein sequence: CASSPRLGQGGSQPQHF.

The chain uses TRBV2 and TRBJ2-7; D is perhaps TRBD1 (5 bases). The germline V and J ends were trimmed by 1 base and 2 bases, with 15 bases remaining between them. CDR1 and CDR2 from the germline V gene are SNHLY and FYNNEI. The length of the CDR3 is 16 residues. The CDR3 is CASSEGQGVGAYEQYF. CDR3 DNA sequence: TGTGCCAGCAGTGAAGGCCAAGGGGTAGGGGCCTACGAGCAGTACTTC.

The chain carries TRBV7-6 and TRBJ2-7, with D perhaps TRBD1 or TRBD2 (5 bases each). V lost 5 bases and J 6 bases, leaving 11 bases between the germline ends. CDR3 length: 12 residues. Germline V gene lookup returns CDR1 SGHVS and CDR2 FNYEAQ. Here the CDR3 reads CASSLGTSEQYF. The CDR3 bases are TGTGCCAGCAGCCTAGGGACGTCCGAGCAGTACTTC.

Here the CDR3 reads CASSSWSLNTEAFF. In DNA, the CDR3 is TGTGCCAGCAGCTCCTGGAGTCTCAACACTGAAGCTTTCTTT. V gene TRBV5-4 combines with J gene TRBJ1-1; unclear D gene. CDR3 length equals 14 residues. The V gene's germline CDR1 is SGHNT and CDR2 YYREEE (reference sequence). V gave up 3 bases and J gave up 2 bases, with 11 bases separating them. Looking up the rest from reference TRBV5-4 and TRBJ1-1 gives the full variable domain: ETGVTQSPTHLIKTRGQQVTLRCSSQSGHNTVSWYQQALGQGPQFIFQYYREEENGRGNFPPRFSGLQFPNYSSELNVNALELDDSALYLCASSSWSLNTEAFFGQGTRLTVV.

V gene TRBV13 combines with J gene TRBJ1-3; 9 bases map to TRBD1. CDR3 size: 16 residues. CDR1 and CDR2 from the germline V gene are PRHDT and FYEKMQ (reference sequence). The V and J ends lost 5 bases and 4 bases, in that order; junction bases with no gene match: 9. As DNA, the CDR3 is TGTGCCAGCAGCACGGGACAGGGTGGTTCAGGAAACACCATATATTTT. This encodes CASSTGQGGSGNTIYF.

The CDR3 reads CASSGVGDRGSGANVLTF. The CDR3 DNA reads TGTGCCAGCAGTGGAGTCGGAGACAGGGGCTCTGGGGCCAACGTCCTGACTTTC. V and J are TRBV6-1 and TRBJ2-6; TRBD1 aligns across 8 bases. Germline V CDR1 and CDR2: MNHNS, SASEGT. V trimming: 4 bases; J trimming: 0 bases; junction bases outside the gene matches: 8. The CDR3 covers 18 residues.

This clone was detected a few times. Other DNA sequences in this sample translate to the same CDR3. The chain has TRBV19 and TRBJ1-5; D is ambiguous. The germline V gene has CDR1 LNHDA and CDR2 SQIVND (reference sequence). The ends were cut back, 3 bases at V and 4 bases at J, with 7 bases in the middle. The CDR3 loop spans 13 amino acids. CDR3: CASSIGGNQPQHF. The CDR3, as DNA: TGTGCCAGTAGTATCGGCGGTAATCAGCCCCAGCATTTT.

The chain is built from TRBV18 and TRBJ2-7; the D is unclear. The V gene lost 5 bases and the J gene lost 1 base, with 3 bases spanning the gap. The CDR3 spans 11 residues. Looked up from germline, CDR1 is KGHSH and CDR2 is LQKENI. This CDR3 is CASSSSYEQYF. The CDR3 nucleotides read TGTGCCAGCTCATCATCCTACGAGCAGTACTTC. The full variable domain, in which reference TRBV18 and TRBJ2-7 provide the parts outside the CDR3, is NAGVMQNPRHLVRRRGQEARLRCSPMKGHSHVYWYRQLPEEGLKFMVYLQKENIIDESGMPKERFSAEFPKEGPSILRIQQVVRGDSAAYFCASSSSYEQYFGPGTRLTVT.

The rearrangement joins TRBV6-5 to TRBJ1-2, with D possibly TRBD1 on 6 matching bases. V was cut by 6 bases and J by 4 bases, with 15 bases left in between. Germline V gene sequence: CDR1 MNHEY, CDR2 SVGAGI. The CDR3 contains 14 residues. The CDR3 sequence: CASRRGQGIYGYTF. CDR3 coding DNA: TGTGCCAGCAGGCGAGGGCAGGGGATCTATGGCTACACCTTC.

In this sample, this clone turned up once. A junction end diverges from the germline sequence, so it may reflect a read error. The chain employs TRBV6-6 and TRBJ2-2; a possible D gene is TRBD1 (5 bases). The CDR3 runs to 14 residues. Germline V CDR1 and CDR2: MNHNY, SVGAGI (reference sequence). The CDR3 region is CASSYSDNIGELFF. CDR3 nucleotide sequence: TGTGCCAGCAGTTACTCGGACAACATCGGGGAGCTGTTTTTT.

The chain employs TRBV27 and TRBJ1-6; D not resolved. The CDR3 totals 17 residues. CDR1 is MNHEY, CDR2 SMNVEV, per germline (reference sequence). V shed 1 base and J shed 2 bases, with 12 bases lying between them. The CDR3 nucleotides are TGTGCCAGCAGTTTATACCACAGCAGCACCTATAATTCACCCCTCCACTTT. The encoded protein is CASSLYHSSTYNSPLHF.

The rearrangement links TRBV9 to TRBJ1-3, with 7 nucleotides matching TRBD1. The V and J ends lost 3 bases and 1 base, in that order; junction bases with no gene match: 7. The germline gives CDR1 SGDLS, CDR2 YYNGEE. The CDR3 runs to 16 residues. CDR3 protein: CASSATGATSGNTIYF. The CDR3 coding sequence is TGTGCCAGCAGCGCTACAGGGGCGACTTCTGGAAACACCATATATTTT.

This sequence joins TRBV7-8 and TRBJ2-4; D is uncertain. The germline gives CDR1 SGHVS, CDR2 FQNEAQ. This CDR3 has 18 residues. Trimming removed 5 bases at V and 0 bases at J, with 20 bases between. CDR3 nucleotides: TGTGCCAGCAGCAGAGAAGGATACTGGGAACTAGCCAAAAACATTCAGTACTTC. Amino acids: CASSREGYWELAKNIQYF. Filled out from reference TRBV7-8 and TRBJ2-4, the complete variable domain reads GAGVSQSPRYKVAKRGQDVALRCDPISGHVSLFWYQQALGQGPEFLTYFQNEAQLDKSGLPSDRFFAERPEGSVSTLKIQRTQQEDSAVYLCASSREGYWELAKNIQYFGAGTRLSVL.

This chain uses TRBV27 with TRBJ1-5; D is unresolved. V was pared by 2 bases and J by 6 bases, with 17 bases between. Germline assignment: CDR1 MNHEY and CDR2 SMNVEV (reference sequence). There are 16 residues in the CDR3. CDR3 amino acids: CASSLGPSRTFQPQHF. The DNA of the CDR3 is TGTGCCAGCAGTTTAGGACCTTCCCGGACCTTTCAGCCCCAGCATTTT.

The J gene is TRBJ2-4, the V gene TRBV30, with D tentatively TRBD2 (5 bases). V gave up 2 bases and J gave up 9 bases, with 14 bases separating them. Germline V gene sequence: CDR1 GTSNPN, CDR2 SVGIG (reference sequence). The length of the CDR3 is 13 residues. CDR3 sequence reads: CAWSSRGWGIQYF. The CDR3 region has the DNA TGTGCCTGGAGTTCCCGGGGTTGGGGCATTCAGTACTTC.